The rows below give T cell receptor beta chains drawn from one sample of a study of technical replicates of blood from several donors. Clones were read by immunoSEQ multiplex PCR, and TCRdb kept only the in-frame ones, dropping some. The table includes fewer than 85,000 clones, roughly 92% detected once. Sequencing used T cells isolated from PBMCs. The source is a human donor in good health. Each CDR3 is given with its conserved first and last residue. Each record gives: J gene, D gene, V gene, clone size, CDR3 protein, CDR3 DNA. A D gene is named only where the DNA matches it firmly. Size values are once, few and many counts, or a class for expanded clones, and some rows have none.

J: TRBJ2-7; D: NA; V: TRBV6-1; size: NA; CDR3: CASNEQAYEQYF; DNA: TGTGCCAGCAACGAGCAGGCCTACGAGCAGTACTTC
J: TRBJ1-1; D: NA; V: TRBV27; size: once; CDR3: CASTPGLGTEAFF; DNA: TGTGCCAGCACTCCGGGACTAGGGACTGAAGCTTTCTTT
J: TRBJ1-2; D: NA; V: TRBV5-4; size: NA; CDR3: CASSLEEGGYTF; DNA: TGTGCCAGCAGCCTAGAAGAGGGAGGCTACACCTTC
J: TRBJ2-7; D: NA; V: TRBV10-3; size: NA; CDR3: CAISDNYEQYF; DNA: TGTGCCATCAGTGATAACTACGAGCAGTACTTC
J: TRBJ2-1; D: NA; V: TRBV7-6; size: NA; CDR3: CASSSPVWSSYNEQFF; DNA: TGTGCCAGCAGCTCCCCAGTCTGGAGCTCCTACAATGAGCAGTTCTTC
J: TRBJ2-1; D: NA; V: TRBV10-3; size: NA; CDR3: CAIRDRDNEQFF; DNA: TGTGCCATCAGGGACAGAGACAATGAGCAGTTCTTC
J: TRBJ2-7; D: NA; V: TRBV29-1; size: few; CDR3: CSVEGRGYEQYF; DNA: TGCAGCGTTGAGGGAAGGGGCTACGAGCAGTACTTC
J: TRBJ2-1; D: TRBD2; V: TRBV5-4; size: NA; CDR3: CASSGGLAGNEQFF; DNA: TGTGCCAGCAGCGGCGGACTAGCGGGTAATGAGCAGTTCTTC
J: TRBJ1-3; D: NA; V: TRBV7-9; size: NA; CDR3: CASSLFGEGGNTIYF; DNA: TGTGCCAGCAGCTTATTCGGGGAAGGAGGAAACACCATATATTTT
J: TRBJ2-7; D: TRBD1; V: TRBV4-3; size: NA; CDR3: CASSLGTGGSYEQYF; DNA: TGCGCCAGCAGCCTCGGGACAGGTGGTTCCTACGAGCAGTACTTC
J: TRBJ1-2; D: NA; V: TRBV7-2; size: once; CDR3: CASSFALYGYTF; DNA: TGTGCCAGCAGCTTCGCACTCTATGGCTACACCTTC
J: TRBJ2-2; D: NA; V: TRBV9; size: NA; CDR3: CASSGLDSGELFF; DNA: TGTGCCAGCAGCGGCCTAGATTCCGGGGAGCTGTTTTTT
J: TRBJ1-1; D: NA; V: TRBV27; size: NA; CDR3: CASKLGRGTEAFF; DNA: TGTGCCAGCAAACTGGGCAGGGGCACTGAAGCTTTCTTT
J: TRBJ1-2; D: NA; V: TRBV2; size: NA; CDR3: CASQTGYGYTF; DNA: TGTGCCAGCCAGACAGGCTATGGCTACACCTTC
J: TRBJ2-1; D: NA; V: TRBV4-2; size: NA; CDR3: CASSQESGGLVEQFF; DNA: TGTGCCAGCAGCCAAGAATCTGGAGGTCTAGTTGAGCAGTTCTTC
J: TRBJ2-1; D: TRBD2; V: TRBV7-8; size: NA; CDR3: CASSWTSSYNEQFF; DNA: TGTGCCAGCAGCTGGACTAGCTCCTACAATGAGCAGTTCTTC
J: TRBJ1-3; D: NA; V: TRBV7-6; size: NA; CDR3: CASSLASRNTIYF; DNA: TGTGCCAGCAGCTTAGCGAGCCGAAACACCATATATTTT
J: TRBJ2-2; D: NA; V: TRBV9; size: NA; CDR3: CASSVGQLFGGGELFF; DNA: TGTGCCAGCAGCGTAGGACAGCTCTTCGGTGGCGGGGAGCTGTTTTTT
J: TRBJ2-3; D: NA; V: TRBV6-5; size: NA; CDR3: CASTRQDTQYF; DNA: TGTGCCAGCACTCGACAAGATACGCAGTATTTT
J: TRBJ2-7; D: TRBD2; V: TRBV29-1; size: NA; CDR3: CSVAQREGSYEQYF; DNA: TGCAGCGTCGCCCAGCGGGAGGGTTCCTACGAGCAGTACTTC
J: TRBJ2-7; D: NA; V: TRBV28; size: once; CDR3: CASSFKGSHRYSYEQYF; DNA: TGTGCCAGCAGTTTCAAAGGGAGCCACCGATACTCCTACGAGCAGTACTTC
J: TRBJ2-7; D: TRBD1; V: TRBV10-3; size: NA; CDR3: CAITKGQGTYEQYF; DNA: TGTGCCATCACAAAAGGACAGGGAACCTACGAGCAGTACTTC
J: TRBJ1-2; D: TRBD1; V: TRBV27; size: NA; CDR3: CASRGQGTSDYTF; DNA: TGTGCCAGCAGGGGACAGGGAACATCGGACTACACCTTC
J: TRBJ2-1; D: NA; V: TRBV6-6; size: NA; CDR3: CASRDLALSSYNEQFF; DNA: TGTGCCAGCAGGGATTTAGCGCTCAGCTCCTACAATGAGCAGTTCTTC
J: TRBJ1-1; D: TRBD1; V: TRBV11-3; size: NA; CDR3: CASSHRRGQGTEAFF; DNA: TGTGCCAGCAGTCACCGTAGGGGGCAAGGCACTGAAGCTTTCTTT
J: TRBJ2-3; D: TRBD1; V: TRBV2; size: once; CDR3: CASSGTGLSTDTQYF; DNA: TGTGCCAGCAGTGGGACAGGGCTTAGCACAGATACGCAGTATTTT
J: TRBJ2-7; D: NA; V: TRBV27; size: NA; CDR3: CASSLSRGFHEQYF; DNA: TGTGCCAGCAGTTTATCGCGCGGGTTCCACGAGCAGTACTTC
J: TRBJ2-7; D: TRBD2; V: TRBV5-1; size: NA; CDR3: CASSRSGRFNEQYF; DNA: TGCGCCAGCAGCCGGAGCGGGAGGTTCAACGAGCAGTACTTC
J: TRBJ2-1; D: TRBD1; V: TRBV6-5; size: NA; CDR3: CASRLGGEYNEQFF; DNA: TGTGCCAGTCGGTTAGGGGGCGAATACAATGAGCAGTTCTTC
J: TRBJ2-1; D: NA; V: TRBV29-1; size: NA; CDR3: CSVEVGGSEQFF; DNA: TGCAGCGTTGAAGTCGGTGGGAGTGAGCAGTTCTTC
J: TRBJ1-3; D: NA; V: TRBV30; size: NA; CDR3: CAILGGRGNTIYF; DNA: TGTGCCATCCTTGGGGGGAGAGGTAACACCATATATTTT
J: TRBJ2-1; D: NA; V: TRBV5-6; size: NA; CDR3: CASSLGGVEQFF; DNA: TGTGCCAGCAGCTTGGGGGGAGTTGAGCAGTTCTTC
J: TRBJ1-2; D: TRBD1; V: TRBV5-4; size: NA; CDR3: CASSLGQGGSLWYGYTF; DNA: TGTGCCAGCAGCTTGGGACAAGGGGGCTCATTGTGGTATGGCTACACCTTC
J: TRBJ1-2; D: NA; V: TRBV5-4; size: NA; CDR3: CASSQGDYGYTF; DNA: TGTGCCAGCAGCCAGGGTGACTATGGCTACACCTTC
J: TRBJ1-5; D: NA; V: TRBV29-1; size: NA; CDR3: CSVVPGSNQPQHF; DNA: TGCAGCGTTGTTCCAGGCTCGAATCAGCCCCAGCATTTT
J: TRBJ2-1; D: TRBD1; V: TRBV7-3; size: NA; CDR3: CASSAHPGTGENNEQFF; DNA: TGTGCCAGCAGCGCGCATCCTGGGACAGGGGAAAACAATGAGCAGTTCTTC
J: TRBJ1-2; D: TRBD1; V: TRBV19; size: once; CDR3: CASSLRDRLIAGYTF; DNA: TGTGCCAGTAGCCTCCGGGACAGGTTGATAGCTGGCTACACCTTC
J: TRBJ1-1; D: TRBD1; V: TRBV11-2; size: NA; CDR3: CASSYLPGQENTEAFF; DNA: TGTGCCAGCAGCTACCTACCGGGACAGGAGAACACTGAAGCTTTCTTT
J: TRBJ2-3; D: TRBD1; V: TRBV7-8; size: NA; CDR3: CASIPGQGPDTQYF; DNA: TGTGCCAGCATTCCGGGACAGGGCCCAGATACGCAGTATTTT
J: TRBJ2-1; D: TRBD2; V: TRBV19; size: NA; CDR3: CASSVAGEVYNEQFF; DNA: TGTGCCAGTAGTGTAGCGGGAGAAGTCTACAATGAGCAGTTCTTC
J: TRBJ1-2; D: NA; V: TRBV28; size: NA; CDR3: CASSLGETNYGYTF; DNA: TGTGCCAGCAGTTTAGGGGAGACAAACTATGGCTACACCTTC
J: TRBJ2-3; D: TRBD1; V: TRBV7-9; size: NA; CDR3: CASSLAASGQGLPF; DNA: TGTGCCAGCAGCTTAGCGGCCTCGGGACAGGGACTACCCTTT
J: TRBJ2-1; D: TRBD1; V: TRBV19; size: NA; CDR3: CASGTGYYNEQFF; DNA: TGTGCCAGTGGGACAGGGTATTACAATGAGCAGTTCTTC
J: TRBJ1-1; D: NA; V: TRBV7-9; size: NA; CDR3: CASSNSPIEAFF; DNA: TGTGCCAGCAGTAATAGTCCCATCGAAGCTTTCTTT
J: TRBJ1-1; D: NA; V: TRBV10-1; size: NA; CDR3: CASSNREGDTEAFF; DNA: TGCGCCAGCAGCAACCGGGAGGGAGACACTGAAGCTTTCTTT
J: TRBJ2-7; D: NA; V: TRBV25-1; size: NA; CDR3: CASSLYEQYF; DNA: TGTGCCAGCAGTCTCTACGAGCAGTACTTC
J: TRBJ2-7; D: NA; V: TRBV4-2; size: NA; CDR3: CASSQEPAAFYEQYF; DNA: TGTGCCAGCAGCCAAGAACCGGCGGCTTTTTACGAGCAGTACTTC
J: TRBJ1-1; D: TRBD1; V: TRBV6-6; size: NA; CDR3: CASNEDREWSTEAFF; DNA: TGTGCCAGCAATGAGGACAGGGAGTGGAGCACTGAAGCTTTCTTT
J: TRBJ2-5; D: NA; V: TRBV19; size: NA; CDR3: CASSLQHQETQYF; DNA: TGTGCCAGTAGCCTACAGCACCAAGAGACCCAGTACTTC
J: TRBJ2-5; D: NA; V: TRBV15; size: once; CDR3: CATSRIGPEETQYF; DNA: TGTGCCACCAGCAGGATTGGTCCAGAAGAGACCCAGTACTTC
J: TRBJ1-5; D: NA; V: TRBV19; size: NA; CDR3: CASSIGQGSPNQPQHF; DNA: TGTGCCAGTAGTATCGGCCAGGGGTCCCCCAATCAGCCCCAGCATTTT
J: TRBJ2-3; D: NA; V: TRBV7-9; size: NA; CDR3: CASSLEIIAADTQYF; DNA: TGTGCCAGCAGCTTAGAAATTATAGCGGCAGATACGCAGTATTTT